This T cell receptor beta chain was recovered during a study of spatial heterogeneity in lung cancer. Study-level information: Consistent detection of more beta-chain than alpha-chain sequences was observed. General study points: Tumor mutation counts were tracked by expanded intratumoral alpha and beta TCR counts.

The time point denotes: sample taken at primary tumor resection. Donation came from some 72 patients with untreated early-stage non-small cell lung cancer. This clonotype has at least ten counts. The antigen is unknown. TCRdb reprocessed the 5' RACE reads with MiXCR, giving one entry per CDR3 protein. This sample yields about 15,000 distinct CDR3 sequences, of which under 8% are seen a single time; 7.5% to 9.5% belongs to the top ten. Germline V gene lookup returns CDR1 GTSNPN and CDR2 SVGIG (reference sequence). The CDR3 spans 17 residues. With 4 bases removed from V and 1 base from J, the gap between germline ends came to 20 bases.

The sequencing here drew on lung tumor tissue, taken at surgery. The TCR sequence derives from a male donor with early-stage non-small cell lung cancer. V usage is TRBV30 and J usage is TRBJ2-1; D is unresolved. CDR3 amino acids: CAWKVVTLVGSYNEQFF. CDR3 DNA: TGTGCCTGGAAGGTAGTAACTCTCGTCGGGTCCTACAATGAGCAGTTCTTC.